The present T cell receptor (beta chain) was sequenced within a study of regulatory T cells in long-lasting Graves disease. Looking at the study overall: Antithyroid drugs had been given to newly diagnosed Graves' patients for under 3 months.

Library construction for TCR beta used iRepertoire HTBI primers and Arm-PCR of CDR3 regions. In the authors' workflow: Samples jointly harbored about 62 TRBV and over 13 TRBJ segments. TCRdb reprocessed the multiplex PCR reads via MiXCR and lists one record per CDR3 protein. The V and J calls follow TCRdb's processing rather than the paper's. The sample records 400,000 to 500,000 distinct CDR3 sequences, 15% being singletons. This clonotype appeared many times. A read error may account for a junction end that differs from germline. This CDR3 is 15 amino acids long. The germline V gene has CDR1 SSHAT and CDR2 FNYEAQ (reference sequence). Time point here: newly diagnosed GD, antithyroid drugs for less than 3 months. PBMCs were the source of the RNA used for TCR sequencing. A further study also used this sample, focusing on T cells in Graves' hyperthyroidism and ophthalmopathy. As that study records: Orbital computed tomography, thyroid ultrasound, serum thyroxine and TRAb, and clinical symptoms together informed the diagnoses.

This receptor was identified in a woman in her 30s with Graves disease. J is TRBJ2-2 and V is TRBV7-7; D remains unclear. Sequencing used peripheral blood mononuclear cells (PBMCs), obtained at new diagnosis, from a patient treated with antithyroid drugs. The CDR3 is CASSMDPRNTGELFF. DNA for the CDR3: TGTGCTAGCAGCATGGACCCGCGGAACACCGGGGAGCTGTTTTTT.